These 16 T cell receptor beta chains were sequenced from one sample in a study of T-cell memory formation after mild COVID-19. TCRdb re-derived calls from the 5' RACE reads in MiXCR, one entry per CDR3 protein. The data contain over 350,000 distinct CDR3 sequences, 24% of them seen just once; the ten biggest clones take up 8.8%. Sequences were obtained from PBMCs or a T cell subset sorted from them (not recorded which). The receptors originated from an adult woman who had mild COVID-19 (a few samples of this study predate the infection). Cell type and time point are not known.

This rearrangement joins TRBV21-1 to TRBJ1-2; the table's D call TRBD1 went unverified against the DNA. TRBV21-1 is a known pseudogene. This CDR3 comprises 16 residues. The CDR3: CASSSTAQATNYGYTF. DNA of the CDR3: TGTGCCAGCAGTTCAACTGCACAGGCGACAAACTATGGCTACACCTTC.

The chain recombines TRBV5-1 with TRBJ2-5, with D possibly called TRBD1 or TRBD2 (6 bases each). Germline CDR1 and CDR2: SGHRS and YFSETQ. The V end was cut by 3 bases, the J end by 0 bases, with 9 bases between. There are 14 residues in the CDR3. The CDR3: CASSWRDNQETQYF. The CDR3 DNA reads TGCGCCAGCAGCTGGAGGGACAACCAAGAGACCCAGTACTTC. Variable domain in full (rest from reference TRBV5-1 and TRBJ2-5): KAGVTQTPRYLIKTRGQQVTLSCSPISGHRSVSWYQQTPGQGLQFLFEYFSETQRNKGNFPGRFSGRQFSNSRSEMNVSTLELGDSALYLCASSWRDNQETQYFGPGTRLLVL.

There are many counts of this clonotype. The chain couples TRBV7-9 to TRBJ2-6, with D tentatively TRBD2 (5 bases). Trimming took 7 bases from V and 0 from J, leaving 19 bases between them. Germline CDR1 SEHNR, CDR2 FQNEAQ (reference sequence). The CDR3 runs to 18 residues. DNA for the CDR3: TGTGCCAGCACCCAGAAACGACACGGGGTCTCTGGGGCCAACGTCCTGACTTTC. As protein: CASTQKRHGVSGANVLTF.

This sequence joins TRBV4-3 and TRBJ2-1, with a tentative D call TRBD1 (5 bases). V was pared by 1 base and J by 3 bases, with 16 bases between. Germline CDR1 LGHNA, CDR2 YSLEER. This CDR3 has 17 amino acids. CDR3 residues: CASSQGGAPQDYNEQFF. The CDR3 nucleotides are TGCGCCAGCAGCCAAGGTGGGGCCCCGCAGGACTACAATGAGCAGTTCTTC.

V is TRBV15 and J is TRBJ2-1; TRBD1 agrees at 9 bases. V trimming: 0 bases; J trimming: 9 bases; junction bases outside the gene matches: 9. This CDR3 has 16 residues. Germline V CDR1 and CDR2: LNHNV, YYDKDF (reference sequence). This CDR3 reads CATSRDPSGQGFEQFF. For the CDR3, the DNA is TGTGCCACCAGCAGAGATCCCTCGGGACAGGGATTTGAGCAGTTCTTC.

The chain employs TRBV12-3 or TRBV12-4 and TRBJ2-3; D remains ambiguous. This CDR3 is built from 14 residues. Between the trimmed V and J ends, which lost 8 bases and 5 bases, there was a span of 17 bases. The DNA of the CDR3 is TGTGCCAGCGGGTACACCGGGCCGAGAGATACGCAGTATTTT. The encoded protein is CASGYTGPRDTQYF.

V gene TRBV20-1 combines with J gene TRBJ2-3, with D possibly called TRBD1 or TRBD2 (5 bases each). There are 13 residues in the CDR3. Germline CDR1 DFQATT, CDR2 SNEGSKA (reference sequence). V was pared by 5 bases and J by 4 bases, with 13 bases between. CDR3 region: CSADLRGADTQYF. Here the CDR3 DNA reads TGCAGTGCTGACCTTCGGGGCGCAGATACGCAGTATTTT.

This clonotype has just a few counts. The rearrangement uses TRBV7-2 and TRBJ1-1; D uncertain. Trimming left V 3 bases short and J 8 bases short, with 7 bases between. CDR1 is SGHTA and CDR2 is FQGNSA in the germline V gene. This CDR3 is 11 amino acids long. CDR3 sequence (DNA): TGTGCCAGCAGCTTTACATTGGAAGCTTTCTTT. Protein product: CASSFTLEAFF.

This clonotype came up a few times. The chain uses TRBV15 and TRBJ2-2; 7 nucleotides align to TRBD2. V gave up 0 bases and J gave up 3 bases; unmatched junction bases: 13. The CDR3 length is 19 residues. The germline V gene has CDR1 LNHNV and CDR2 YYDKDF (reference sequence). The CDR3 coding sequence is TGTGCCACCAGCAGAGATAGTGGTAAAAGCGGGATCTACACCGGGGAGCTGTTTTTT. Amino acid sequence: CATSRDSGKSGIYTGELFF.

This clonotype was picked up many times. The chain has TRBV6-1 and TRBJ2-3, with TRBD1 matching over 9 bases. This CDR3 region has 14 residues. CDR1 and CDR2 from the germline V gene are MNHNS and SASEGT. V was clipped by 6 bases and J by 4 bases; unmatched bases: 5. The CDR3 DNA reads TGTGCCAGCAGGAAACAGGGGGCCGCAGATACGCAGTATTTT. Amino acid sequence: CASRKQGAADTQYF.

The rearrangement joins TRBV6-5 to TRBJ1-5; no firm D call. CDR3 length equals 15 residues. CDR1 and CDR2 from the germline V gene are MNHEY and SVGAGI. V was clipped by 0 bases and J by 7 bases, with 13 bases between them. The CDR3 bases are TGTGCCAGCAGTTACTCGAAGGGAACGGAACAGCCCCAGCATTTT. This encodes CASSYSKGTEQPQHF.

Remarks on this clonotype: The junction departs from the called germline gene at one end, perhaps through a read error. The chain couples TRBV4-2 to TRBJ2-5, with TRBD2 as a possible D gene (6 bases). Germline CDR1 is LGHNA and CDR2 is YNFKEQ. The CDR3 has 14 amino acids. DNA of the CDR3: TGTGCCAGCAGCTGGGGACTTTCCCAAGGGACCCAGTACTTC. It codes for CASSWGLSQGTQYF.

This clonotype was counted only a few times. The gene calls are TRBV7-8 and TRBJ2-6; the D gene could be TRBD1 or TRBD2 (6 bases each). The V and J ends lost 5 bases and 9 bases respectively, with 14 bases between them. CDR3 length: 14 amino acids. Looked up from germline, CDR1 is SGHVS and CDR2 is FQNEAQ. CDR3 in amino acids: CASSLGGLVNVLTF. The DNA of the CDR3 is TGTGCCAGCAGCCTAGGGGGACTCGTCAACGTCCTGACTTTC.

In its sample, this clonotype was seen a few times. V gene TRBV28 combines with J gene TRBJ2-3; D remains ambiguous. This CDR3 has 11 amino acids. V lost 6 bases, J lost 0 bases, and 1 base lay in between. Germline V gives CDR1 MDHEN, CDR2 SYDVKM. CDR3 nucleotides: TGTGCCAGCAGGAGCACAGATACGCAGTATTTT. Translated, it gives CASRSTDTQYF.

V usage is TRBV9 and J usage is TRBJ2-1, with TRBD2 identical over 8 bases. Trimming at V came to 4 bases and at J to 10 bases, leaving 7 bases not matched to a gene. The length of the CDR3 is 13 residues. Germline CDR1 reads SGDLS; CDR2 reads YYNGEE. The CDR3 spells CASSPPGGGEQFF. The CDR3 DNA reads as TGTGCCAGCAGCCCCCCTGGCGGGGGGGAGCAGTTCTTC. Full variable domain (missing parts from reference TRBV9 and TRBJ2-1): DSGVTQTPKHLITATGQRVTLRCSPRSGDLSVYWYQQSLDQGLQFLIQYYNGEERAKGNILERFSAQQFPDLHSELNLSSLELGDSALYFCASSPPGGGEQFFGPGTRLTVL.

This clonotype was recorded a few times. V and J are TRBV20-1 and TRBJ2-1; 12 positions agree with TRBD2. Trimming took 2 bases from V and 6 from J; bases not matched to a gene: 11. Germline V gene lookup returns CDR1 DFQATT and CDR2 SNEGSKA (reference sequence). There are 17 residues in the CDR3. CDR3 in DNA: TGCAGTGCTAGATCCGGGCGACCGGGACTAGCGGGCAATGAGCAGTTCTTC. Amino acids: CSARSGRPGLAGNEQFF.